This passage covers 20 T cell receptor beta chains from one sample sequenced in a study of cytomegalovirus exposure and HLA in healthy donors. The primer mix had 60 Vbeta and 13 Jbeta primers. The protocol was immunoSEQ multiplex PCR, while the TCRdb copy is restricted to in-frame clones and leaves out a portion. The sample holds some 120,000 clones. The sample was PBMCs. These receptor sequences come from a man between 35 and 55 years old in good health and CMV-seronegative.

This sequence joins TRBV19 and TRBJ2-2, with D tentatively TRBD2 (5 bases). Germline V lookup: CDR1 LNHDA, CDR2 SQIVND (reference sequence). The CDR3 has 14 residues. V lost 2 bases to trimming and J lost 11 bases, with 15 bases between them. CDR3 in DNA: TGTGCCAGTAGTATATCTGGCGGGCGTTCAGAGCTGTTTTTT. The encoded protein is CASSISGGRSELFF.

V gene TRBV11-2 combines with J gene TRBJ2-5; D possibly corresponds to TRBD1 (6 bases). Germline CDR1 and CDR2: SGHAT and FQNNGV. This CDR3 has 16 residues. Trimming removed 4 bases from V and 4 bases from J, with 19 bases in between. The CDR3 is CASSSRGGFGPETQYF. CDR3 nucleotide sequence: TGTGCCAGCAGCTCCCGAGGGGGTTTCGGCCCAGAGACCCAGTACTTC.

The V gene is TRBV11-1, the J gene TRBJ2-5; D unclear. The CDR3 covers 13 residues. V lost 3 bases and J lost 1, with 6 bases in between. Germline V gene sequence: CDR1 SGHAT, CDR2 FQDESV (reference sequence). For the CDR3, the DNA is TGTGCCAGCAGCTTGAACGGCCAAGAGACCCAGTACTTC. Protein product: CASSLNGQETQYF.

V is TRBV28 and J is TRBJ1-1; a weak D match, TRBD1 (5 bases). V was pared by 6 bases and J by 4 bases, with 12 bases between. Per germline, CDR1 MDHEN and CDR2 SYDVKM. The CDR3 is 13 residues long. The DNA for the CDR3 is TGTGCCAGCAGGGGGGGAGGAAGCACTGAAGCTTTCTTT. Residues: CASRGGGSTEAFF.

The chain combines TRBV10-1 with TRBJ1-1; TRBD1 matches 8 bases. The CDR3 is 14 amino acids. CDR1 WNHNN and CDR2 SYGVQD come from the germline V gene (reference sequence). V shed 6 bases, J shed 0 bases, and the junction held 3 bases outside the gene matches. CDR3 amino acids: CASSRQGMNTEAFF. As DNA, the CDR3 is TGCGCCAGCAGCCGACAGGGGATGAACACTGAAGCTTTCTTT.

The V and J genes are TRBV7-9 and TRBJ2-7; the match to TRBD2 covers 11 bases. Germline V gene data show CDR1 as SEHNR and CDR2 as FQNEAQ (reference sequence). V shed 5 bases, J shed 6 bases, and the junction held 9 bases outside the gene matches. This CDR3 contains 15 residues. DNA for the CDR3: TGTGCCAGCAGCCCGACTAGCGGGAACTTCCGCGAGCAGTACTTC. Translating gives CASSPTSGNFREQYF. Full variable domain (remainder filled in from reference TRBV7-9 and TRBJ2-7): DTGVSQNPRHKITKRGQNVTFRCDPISEHNRLYWYRQTLGQGPEFLTYFQNEAQLEKSRLLSDRFSAERPKGSFSTLEIQRTEQGDSAMYLCASSPTSGNFREQYFGPGTRLTVT.

The rearrangement uses TRBV9 and TRBJ2-7; TRBD2 agrees at 9 bases. CDR1 SGDLS and CDR2 YYNGEE come from the germline V gene. The J segment lost 4 bases and the V segment lost 4 bases, leaving 9 bases of the junction unmatched. CDR3 length equals 15 residues. The CDR3: CASSRNSGSPYEQYF. CDR3 coding DNA: TGTGCCAGCAGCCGAAATAGCGGGAGTCCTTACGAGCAGTACTTC.

This sequence joins TRBV11-3 and TRBJ1-4; D may be TRBD1 (6 bases). The CDR3 has 15 amino acids. V gave up 4 bases and J gave up 0 bases, with 9 bases separating them. CDR1 SGHNT and CDR2 YENEEA come from the germline V gene. The CDR3 DNA follows: TGTGCCAGCAGCTCAGGACAGACAACTAATGAAAAACTGTTTTTT. Its protein is CASSSGQTTNEKLFF.

The CDR3 coding sequence is TGTGCCAGCAGCGTTCTCCCGGGGGATAACTATGGCTACACCTTC. Translated: CASSVLPGDNYGYTF. This chain links TRBV9 with TRBJ1-2; D perhaps matches TRBD1 (5 bases). Trimming pared 2 bases from V and 1 base from J, leaving 12 bases between. The germline V gene has CDR1 SGDLS and CDR2 YYNGEE. The CDR3 loop spans 15 amino acids.

The chain joins TRBV30 to TRBJ2-5, with D uncertain. The CDR3 covers 12 residues. Germline V lookup: CDR1 GTSNPN, CDR2 SVGIG (reference sequence). Trimming removed 4 bases from V and 2 bases from J, with 8 bases in between. Here the CDR3 DNA reads TGTGCCTGGACTGTCGGGCAAGAGACCCAGTACTTC. Translated: CAWTVGQETQYF.

The chain recombines TRBV6-1 with TRBJ2-7; TRBD1 agrees at 11 bases. The junction had 3 bases not matched to a gene; V was cut back by 3 bases and J by 2 bases. The length of the CDR3 is 15 residues. CDR1 and CDR2 from the germline V gene are MNHNS and SASEGT. The CDR3 nucleotides are TGTGCCAGCAGTGACCCGGGACAGGGGGCCTACGAGCAGTACTTC. This codes for CASSDPGQGAYEQYF.

This chain joins TRBV9 and TRBJ2-1; 7 nucleotides line up with TRBD1. Germline loops: CDR1 SGDLS, CDR2 YYNGEE. J was trimmed by 7 bases and V by 3 bases; bases with no gene match: 1. CDR3 size: 12 residues. Here the CDR3 reads CASSDRGNEQFF. The CDR3 nucleotides read TGTGCCAGCAGCGACAGGGGTAATGAGCAGTTCTTC.

This chain uses TRBV12-5 with TRBJ2-3, with TRBD1 identical over 8 bases. Germline CDR1 LGHNT, CDR2 FRNRAP. With V trimmed by 0 bases and J by 1 base, 6 bases remained unmatched. The CDR3 has 17 amino acids. CDR3 coding DNA: TGTGCTAGTGGTTTGGTCACAGGACAGGGCGGCACAGATACGCAGTATTTT. It is translated as CASGLVTGQGGTDTQYF. The full variable domain, in which reference TRBV12-5 and TRBJ2-3 provide the parts outside the CDR3, is DARVTQTPRHKVTEMGQEVTMRCQPILGHNTVFWYRQTMMQGLELLAYFRNRAPLDDSGMPKDRFSAEMPDATLATLKIQPSEPRDSAVYFCASGLVTGQGGTDTQYFGPGTRLTVL.

This chain uses TRBV10-3 with TRBJ1-6; 7 bases agree with TRBD1. The CDR3 is 14 residues long. Germline CDR1 is ENHRY and CDR2 is SYGVKD. V was clipped by 4 bases and J by 7 bases; unmatched bases: 4. The CDR3 is CAISAGRGNSPLHF. The CDR3 DNA reads TGTGCCATCAGTGCGGGCAGGGGGAATTCACCCCTCCACTTT.

The chain employs TRBV21-1 and TRBJ2-7; the table's D call, TRBD1, has no DNA check behind it. TRBV21-1 is marked as a pseudogene. The CDR3 is made up of 15 amino acids. The CDR3 DNA reads TGTGCCAGCAGCAAAGAGACAGGGAGCTCCTACGAGCAGTACTTC. Its protein is CASSKETGSSYEQYF.

The J gene is TRBJ2-3, the V gene TRBV4-2, with 14 positions matching TRBD2. The CDR3 is made up of 17 amino acids. Germline values: CDR1 LGHNA, CDR2 YNFKEQ. Trimming took 1 base from V and 5 from J; bases not matched to a gene: 5. The CDR3 loop is CASSQGLAGGPGDTQYF. The CDR3 DNA is TGTGCCAGCAGCCAAGGACTAGCGGGAGGGCCTGGAGATACGCAGTATTTT.

Note on this clone: Mismatch with germline at one junction end may stem from a read error. This sequence joins TRBV5-6 and TRBJ2-1; 9 bases are shared with TRBD2. There are 12 residues in the CDR3. Germline loops: CDR1 SGHDT, CDR2 YYEEEE. The CDR3: CASHGLAGIGVF. CDR3 in DNA: TGTGCCAGCCACGGGCTAGCGGGAATAGGAGTCTTC.

The chain is built from TRBV28 and TRBJ2-2; a possible D gene is TRBD1 (5 bases). Trimming shortened V by 5 bases and J by 0 bases, and 10 bases separated the two germline ends. Germline CDR1 is MDHEN and CDR2 is SYDVKM. The CDR3 is 15 residues long. CDR3 sequence: CASSLRDTNTGELFF. CDR3 DNA sequence: TGTGCCAGCAGTCTCAGGGATACGAACACCGGGGAGCTGTTTTTT.

The gene calls are TRBV19 and TRBJ2-6, with 7 bases lining up with TRBD2. After removal of 6 bases from V and 0 bases from J, the junction contained 8 bases not matched to a gene. The CDR3 is 17 amino acids. CDR1 LNHDA and CDR2 SQIVND come from the germline V gene (reference sequence). CDR3 nucleotides: TGTGCCAGTAGCCCTCAGGCGGGGGACTCTGGGGCCAACGTCCTGACTTTC. Its protein is CASSPQAGDSGANVLTF.

This chain uses TRBV28 with TRBJ2-5; 10 positions agree with TRBD2. The germline V gene has CDR1 MDHEN and CDR2 SYDVKM. Trimming took 3 bases from V and 0 from J; bases not matched to a gene: 4. The CDR3 sequence is 16 residues long. The CDR3 bases are TGTGCCAGCAGTTTGATGACTAGCGGGTACCAAGAGACCCAGTACTTC. It encodes CASSLMTSGYQETQYF.